The entry that follows covers one TCR beta chain sequence. This clonotype occurred many times. Which antigen it targets is not known. Base qualities are not provided; no much larger clone lies one nucleotide away. The sample is drawn from a study of spatial heterogeneity in lung cancer (dated by TCRdb to about 2019). Regarding the complete study: More beta-chain than alpha-chain transcripts were consistently detected, likely reflecting higher beta-chain transcript abundance. In non-small cell lung cancer, the study quantitatively compared TCR alpha and beta repertoires across several tumor regions, matched nontumor lung, and blood. At surgery, both alpha and beta chains were TCR-sequenced in under 250 tumor regions, approximately 64 matched nontumor lung samples and 50 to 60 PBMC samples. In the raw uncorrected reads, each unique combination of TCR and UMI appeared more than ten times on average. The study linked features of the TCR repertoire to counts of nonsynonymous mutations, which were determined by whole-exome sequencing of tumor tissue.

The library was produced with 5' RACE. Instrument on record: NextSeq 500. The TCR library protocol attached a unique molecular identifier to each TCR cDNA molecule to allow correction of PCR and sequencing errors. Per the original workflow: Decombinator tools were used for TCR identification, UMI-based error correction and CDR3 extraction. Expanded TCRs were defined as those above a frequency of 2 per 1,000, corresponding to the top 1% of the tumor frequency distribution. Rényi diversity was computed with the R vegan package after subsampling each repertoire 100 times to 5,000 TCRs. To build CDR3 similarity networks, amino acid triplet string-kernel similarity was used, and CDR3s were connected when their pairwise similarity was above 0.82. TCRdb took the public reads, trimmed them with fastp at Q25, ran MiXCR for clone calling and kept in-frame beta chains. A single entry per CDR3 protein holds the most common genes and DNA from its merged rows. These V and J calls rely on TCRdb rather than the paper's analysis. This sample has over 12,000 distinct CDR3 sequences in its table, and around 10% of those were observed once. Jointly, the top ten make up 25% to 35% of the sample.

The sample's time point label, in plain terms: sample taken at primary tumor resection. Whole RNA extracted from tumor and nontumor lung tissue, or from cryopreserved PBMC samples, was used for TCR sequencing without cell sorting. The donors were 60 to 80 patients from the lung TRACERx cohort who had early-stage, untreated non-small cell lung cancer. Only patients for whom sufficient RNA was available from at least two tumor regions were selected for TCR sequencing. Inclusive of the bounding cysteine and phenylalanine, the CDR3 is 9 residues long. Left in the record is the CDR3 DNA by itself, 27 bases read in frame from the first base. CDR1 and CDR2 were assigned from the germline V gene as KGHDR and SFDVKD. The V end loses 12 bases and the J end loses 8 bases, and a stretch of 9 bases separates them. The paper as a whole reports these results and caveats: Confirming at a functional level the hypothesis that regional TCRs recognize regional mutations was considered to require additional single-cell paired TCR alpha and beta sequencing. Ubiquitous expanded tumor TCRs were detected in blood more often at tumor resection than at routine follow-up.

In this chain, TRBV24-1 is recombined with TRBJ1-1, with TRBD1 as a weak D call on 5 bases. The sequence came from a male donor with early-stage non-small cell lung cancer. Sequenced here: PBMCs, sampled at surgery. The CDR3 protein sequence reads: CAAGAEAFF. At the DNA level, the sequence is TGTGCCGCCGGGGCCGAAGCTTTCTTT.